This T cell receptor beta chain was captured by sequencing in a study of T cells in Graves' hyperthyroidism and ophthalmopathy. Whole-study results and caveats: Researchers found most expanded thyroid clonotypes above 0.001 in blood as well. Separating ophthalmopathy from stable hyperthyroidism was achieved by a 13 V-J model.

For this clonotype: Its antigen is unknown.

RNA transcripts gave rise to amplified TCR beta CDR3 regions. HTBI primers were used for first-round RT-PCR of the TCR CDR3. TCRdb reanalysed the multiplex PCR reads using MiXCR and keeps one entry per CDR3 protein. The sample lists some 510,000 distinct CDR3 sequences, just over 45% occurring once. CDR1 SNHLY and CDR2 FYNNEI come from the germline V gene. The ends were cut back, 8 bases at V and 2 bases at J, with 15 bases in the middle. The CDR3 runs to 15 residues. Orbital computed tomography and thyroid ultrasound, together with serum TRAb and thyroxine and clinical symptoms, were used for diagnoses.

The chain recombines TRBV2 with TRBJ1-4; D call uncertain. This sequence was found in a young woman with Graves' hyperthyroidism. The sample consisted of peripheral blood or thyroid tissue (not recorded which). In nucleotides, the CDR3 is TGTGCCAGCGTCCTAGCGGGAACGACTAATGAAAAACTGTTTTTT. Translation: CASVLAGTTNEKLFF.